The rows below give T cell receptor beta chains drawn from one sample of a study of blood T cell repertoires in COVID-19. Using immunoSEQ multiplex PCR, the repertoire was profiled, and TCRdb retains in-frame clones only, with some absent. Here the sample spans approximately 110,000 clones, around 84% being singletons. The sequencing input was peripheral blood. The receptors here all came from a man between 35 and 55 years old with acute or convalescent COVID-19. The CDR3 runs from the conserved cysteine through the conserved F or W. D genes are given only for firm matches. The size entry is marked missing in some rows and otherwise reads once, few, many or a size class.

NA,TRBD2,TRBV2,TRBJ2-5,TGTGCCAGCAGTCCTCTAGCGGGGGGGCCGGGAGAGACCCAGTACTTC,CASSPLAGGPGETQYF
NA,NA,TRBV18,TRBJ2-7,TGTGCCAGCTCACCACCGGCAGGGGTCGACCACGAGCAGTACTTC,CASSPPAGVDHEQYF
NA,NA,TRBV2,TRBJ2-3,TGTGCCTGCAGAAGCGATCACACAGATACGCAGTATTTT,CACRSDHTDTQYF
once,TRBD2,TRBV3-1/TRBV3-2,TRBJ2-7,TGTGCCAGCAGCCAAGATCGGGAGGCATTCCCCTACGAGCAGTACTTC,CASSQDREAFPYEQYF
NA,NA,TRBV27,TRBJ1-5,TGTGCCAGCAGTTCCAGGGTGGAAGGTCAGCCCCAGCATTTT,CASSSRVEGQPQHF
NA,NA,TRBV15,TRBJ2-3,TGTGCCACCAGCAAAAAGCTAGCAGATACGCAGTATTTT,CATSKKLADTQYF
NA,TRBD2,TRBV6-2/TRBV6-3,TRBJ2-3,TGTGCCAGCAGTTACTCGGGCGACCTACTAGCGGGCACAGATACGCAGTATTTT,CASSYSGDLLAGTDTQYF
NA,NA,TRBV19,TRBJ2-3,TGTGCCAGTAGTACATCTAGCGCCTCAGATACGCAGTATTTT,CASSTSSASDTQYF
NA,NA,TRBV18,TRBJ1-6,TGTGCCAGCTCACAGGACAGTTATTCACCCCTCCACTTT,CASSQDSYSPLHF
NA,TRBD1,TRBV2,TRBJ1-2,TGTGCCAGCAGTGCCCAGGGGGGATTCTATGGCTACACCTTC,CASSAQGGFYGYTF
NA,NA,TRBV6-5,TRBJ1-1,TGTGCCAGCAGACGACAGACCGCTCAGGGGACTGAAGCTTTCTTT,CASRRQTAQGTEAFF
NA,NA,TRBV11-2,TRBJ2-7,TGTGCCAGCAGCCCAGGGGTAGGGCAGTACTTC,CASSPGVGQYF
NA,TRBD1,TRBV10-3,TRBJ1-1,TGTGCCATCATCCGAACGGGACAGGGGGAAGCTTTCTTT,CAIIRTGQGEAFF
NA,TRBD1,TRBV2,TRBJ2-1,TGTGCCAGCATCAGGGGGACCTCTCCCACCAATGAGCAGTTCTTC,CASIRGTSPTNEQFF
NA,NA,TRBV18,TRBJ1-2,TGTGCCAGCTCACAAGCTGCGGGTTATTATGGCTACACCTTC,CASSQAAGYYGYTF
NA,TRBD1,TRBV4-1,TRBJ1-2,TGCGCCAGCAGCCAAGCTCACCTCCCGGGACAGGGGGCCGGCTATGGCTACACCTTC,CASSQAHLPGQGAGYGYTF
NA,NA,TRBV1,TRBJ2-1,TGCACCAGCAGCCAAGCCGGACTGATCGACCCCTACAATGAGCAGTTCTTC,CTSSQAGLIDPYNEQFF
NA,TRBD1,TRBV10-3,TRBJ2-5,TGTGCCATCAGCGCCGGGACAGGGGGGCCAGAGACCCAGTACTTC,CAISAGTGGPETQYF
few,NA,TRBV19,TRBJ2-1,TGTGCCAGTAAGGAGCGCAAGTACAATGAGCAGTTCTTC,CASKERKYNEQFF
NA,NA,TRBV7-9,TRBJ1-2,TGTGCCAGCAGCTTAATGGGGCGACTGATCCCTTCTTATGGCTACACCTTC,CASSLMGRLIPSYGYTF
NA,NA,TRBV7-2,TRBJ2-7,TGTGCCAGCAGCTTAAGGGAGCCCTACGAGCAGTACTTC,CASSLREPYEQYF
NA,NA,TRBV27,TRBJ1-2,TGTGCCAGCAGTTTTTCCGGGACTAAAGGATATGGCTACACCTTC,CASSFSGTKGYGYTF
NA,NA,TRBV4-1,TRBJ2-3,TGCGCCAGCAGCCAGGGTAGGACTGTTAGCACAGATACGCAGTATTTT,CASSQGRTVSTDTQYF
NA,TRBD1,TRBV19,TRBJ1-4,TGTGCCAGTAGACCGACAGGGACTAATGAAAAACTGTTTTTT,CASRPTGTNEKLFF
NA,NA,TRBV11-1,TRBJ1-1,TGTGCCAGTGGGAGATACATGAACACTGAAGCTTTCTTT,CASGRYMNTEAFF